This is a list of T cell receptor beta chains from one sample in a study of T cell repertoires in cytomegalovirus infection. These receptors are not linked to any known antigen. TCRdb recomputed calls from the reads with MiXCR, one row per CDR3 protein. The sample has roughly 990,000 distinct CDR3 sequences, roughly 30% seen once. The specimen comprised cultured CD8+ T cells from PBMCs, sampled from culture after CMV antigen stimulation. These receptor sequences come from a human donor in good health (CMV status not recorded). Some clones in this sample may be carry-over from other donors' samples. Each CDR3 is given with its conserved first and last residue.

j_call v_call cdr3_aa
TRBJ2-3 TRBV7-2 CASSPLPGKIVQYF
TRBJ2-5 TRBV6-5 CASSYLGSALSETQYF
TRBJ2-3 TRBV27 CASSFAGDTQYF
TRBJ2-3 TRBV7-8 CASSLISLAVTDTQYF
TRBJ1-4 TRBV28 CASIGKKLFF
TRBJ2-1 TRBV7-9 CASSLARFPYNEQFF
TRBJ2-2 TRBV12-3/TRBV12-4 CASSPAVYTGELFF
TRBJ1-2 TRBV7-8 CASSQSPGGTNYGYTF
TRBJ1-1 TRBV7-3 CASSLTGTPDTEAFF
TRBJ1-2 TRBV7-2 CASSLSLTHGYTF
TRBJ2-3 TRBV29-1 CSVEGGGGATDTQYF
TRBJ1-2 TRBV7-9 CASSFGSYGYTF
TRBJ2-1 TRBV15 CATSGAGGYNEQFF
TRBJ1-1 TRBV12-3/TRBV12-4 CASTYPQIPTEAFF
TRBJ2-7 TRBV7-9 CASSSRGGGSQYEQYF
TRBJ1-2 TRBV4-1 CASSQGKDYYGYTF
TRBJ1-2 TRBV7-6 CASSLTTGTGDFNYGYTF
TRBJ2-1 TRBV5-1 CASSLAIDRGLGNEQFF
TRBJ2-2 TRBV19 CASSIPTRGTGELFF
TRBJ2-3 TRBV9 CASSGEQGASDTQYF
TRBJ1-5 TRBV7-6 CASSLDRNNQPQHF
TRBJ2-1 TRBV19 CASKETRAGRPSYNEQFF
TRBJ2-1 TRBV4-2 CASSQLAGGLQLEQFF
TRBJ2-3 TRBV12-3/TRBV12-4 CASSFGAGGRGDTQYF
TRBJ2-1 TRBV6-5 CASRLAGANNEQFF
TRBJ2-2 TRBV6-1 CASAWTGELFF
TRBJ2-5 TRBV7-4 CASSLAGEGAWIGTQYF
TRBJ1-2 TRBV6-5 CASSTLGRTPGYGYTF
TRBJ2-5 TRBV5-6 CASSLSLTQYF
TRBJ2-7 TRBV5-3 CASSPTGLVYEQYF
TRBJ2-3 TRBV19 CASSWIDGGDAQYF
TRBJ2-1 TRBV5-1 CASSLALGAVNEQFF
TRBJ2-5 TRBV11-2 CASSLLRWGQETQYF
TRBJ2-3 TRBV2 CASHKPLAGRNTQYF
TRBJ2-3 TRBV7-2 CASSVSGTRTDTQYF
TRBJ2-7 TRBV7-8 CASRDAAYEQYF
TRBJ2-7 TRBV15 CATSGRDDEQYF
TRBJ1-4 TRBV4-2 CASSQRPEGLDEKLFF
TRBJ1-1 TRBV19 CASSNPGRLNTEAFF
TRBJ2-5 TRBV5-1 CASSLAPSGGYQETQYF
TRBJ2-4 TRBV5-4 CASSLGRGARDIQYF
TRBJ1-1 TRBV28 CASSDREATEAFF
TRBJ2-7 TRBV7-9 CASSPFRGQGWIEQYF
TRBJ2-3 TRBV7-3 CASSENGDSTDTQYF
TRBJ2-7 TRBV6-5 CASSYGETGALGEQYF
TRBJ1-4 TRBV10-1 CASSPTDRPHEKLFF
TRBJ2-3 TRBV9 CASSVVRAGGTDTQYF
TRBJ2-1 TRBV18 CASSPVRQGINNEQFF
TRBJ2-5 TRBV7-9 CASSSLDSEETQYF
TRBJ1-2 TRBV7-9 CASSTTTAREPHNSIQVNYGYTF
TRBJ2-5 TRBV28 CASSSTGDETQYF
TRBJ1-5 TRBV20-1 CSADDGGNQPQHF
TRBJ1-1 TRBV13 CASSSLQGVGTEAFF
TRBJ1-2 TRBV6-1 CASSASTSANYGYTF
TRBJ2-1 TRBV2 CASHPPAGGHEQFF